The clone carrying this TCR beta chain was observed at least ten times. RNA transcripts provided the source from which TCR beta CDR3 regions were amplified. Initially, a first-round RT-PCR of the TCR CDR3 employed the HTBI primer set. In TCRdb, the multiplex PCR reads were re-called with MiXCR into one record per CDR3 protein. The data hold hundreds of thousands of distinct CDR3 sequences, with about 24% observed a single time. The sample is drawn from a study of T cells in Graves' hyperthyroidism and ophthalmopathy. The CDR3 extends over 17 amino acids. The V gene lost 0 bases and the J gene lost 0 bases, with 17 bases spanning the gap. Germline CDR1 DFQATT, CDR2 SNEGSKA (reference sequence).

Sequencing was performed on blood. V gene TRBV20-1 combines with J gene TRBJ1-2; no clear D gene. The sequence was collected from a young woman with Graves' ophthalmopathy. This CDR3 reads CSARDLISEVTNYGYTF. CDR3 DNA: TGCAGTGCTAGAGATCTGATAAGTGAAGTTACTAACTATGGCTACACCTTC.